This TCR beta chain stems from a study of cytomegalovirus exposure and HLA in healthy donors. General study results and limits: CMV antigen specificity of a few CMV-associated chains was confirmed in vitro.

As for this clone: The target antigen is unknown.

The CDR3 covers 13 residues. V lost 7 bases and J lost 8; bases outside the gene matches: 8. Per germline, CDR1 ENHRY and CDR2 SYGVKD. The PCR had 60 Vbeta and 13 Jbeta primers. The assay was immunoSEQ multiplex PCR, and TCRdb's table has in-frame clones only and misses some. The data contain some 130,000 clones, more than 70% of them singletons. This TCR was sampled from a man aged 25 to 45 in good health and CMV-seronegative. Specimen: PBMCs. The genes are TRBV10-3 and TRBJ1-1, with TRBD1 matching 9 bases. DNA for the CDR3: TGTGCCATCACCGACAGGGGGAGGCAGGAAGCTTTCTTT. Its translation: CAITDRGRQEAFF.